The 21 T cell receptor beta chains below all came from one sample that was sequenced in a study of lymphopenia after photon versus proton radiotherapy. Profiled with immunoSEQ multiplex PCR; TCRdb holds only in-frame clones, not every one. In the table there are about 26,000 clones, around 83% of which are singletons. The sample consisted of peripheral blood, taken from a patient treated with photon-based radiotherapy. These receptors originate from a woman between 45 and 60 years old with pancreatic cancer.

CDR3 sequence (DNA): TGTGCCAGCAGCTTAGCCGGCCCTGAAGCTTTCTTT. It yields the protein CASSLAGPEAFF. This chain links TRBV7-2 with TRBJ1-1; D gene uncertain. CDR3 size: 12 residues. CDR1 is SGHTA and CDR2 is FQGNSA in the germline V gene. V lost 0 bases to trimming and J lost 6 bases, with 5 bases between them.

The chain employs TRBV5-1 and TRBJ2-5; 13 bases are shared with TRBD2. CDR3 length: 20 amino acids. The germline CDR1 and CDR2 sequences are SGHRS and YFSETQ. Trimming cost V 3 bases and J 0 bases; bases outside gene matches: 14. Here the CDR3 reads CASSSQPPGLAGSNQETQYF. The DNA of the CDR3 is TGCGCCAGCAGCTCCCAACCGCCGGGACTAGCGGGAAGTAACCAAGAGACCCAGTACTTC.

J is TRBJ2-6 and V is TRBV11-2; no firm D call. The CDR3 covers 16 residues. The germline V gene has CDR1 SGHAT and CDR2 FQNNGV. V dropped 6 bases and J dropped 0 bases, with 12 bases sitting between them. This CDR3 reads CASRLPPSSGANVLTF. The CDR3, as DNA: TGTGCCAGCAGACTCCCCCCTTCCTCTGGGGCCAACGTCCTGACTTTC. The full variable domain, with the rest looked up from reference TRBV11-2 and TRBJ2-6, is EAGVAQSPRYKIIEKRQSVAFWCNPISGHATLYWYQQILGQGPKLLIQFQNNGVVDDSQLPKDRFSAERLKGVDSTLKIQPAKLEDSAVYLCASRLPPSSGANVLTFGAGSRLTVL.

This clone came up a few times. The rearrangement joins TRBV7-9 to TRBJ1-1, with D possibly matching TRBD1 (5 bases). The ends were cut back, 5 bases at V and 0 bases at J, with 10 bases in the middle. The CDR3 loop spans 14 amino acids. Germline V gene sequence: CDR1 SEHNR, CDR2 FQNEAQ (reference sequence). CDR3 region: CASSEGRLNTEAFF. In DNA form, the CDR3 reads TGTGCCAGCAGCGAGGGACGGCTGAACACTGAAGCTTTCTTT.

The rearrangement links TRBV4-1 to TRBJ1-2; D is perhaps TRBD1 (5 bases). The CDR3 spans 15 residues. The germline gives CDR1 MGHRA, CDR2 YSYEKL. The V end was cut by 2 bases, the J end by 2 bases, with 12 bases between. CDR3: CASSQNRDRNYGYTF. DNA for the CDR3: TGCGCCAGCAGCCAAAACCGGGACCGAAACTATGGCTACACCTTC.

This rearrangement joins TRBV5-6 to TRBJ2-3; D is unresolved. The CDR3 has 16 amino acids. V lost 0 bases and J 1 base, leaving 12 bases between the germline ends. Germline assignment: CDR1 SGHDT and CDR2 YYEEEE. CDR3 bases: TGTGCCAGCAGCTTGGTCCCGGGCCAGGGCACAGATACGCAGTATTTT. This codes for CASSLVPGQGTDTQYF. The full variable domain, with the rest looked up from reference TRBV5-6 and TRBJ2-3, is DAGVTQSPTHLIKTRGQQVTLRCSPKSGHDTVSWYQQALGQGPQFIFQYYEEEERQRGNFPDRFSGHQFPNYSSELNVNALLLGDSALYLCASSLVPGQGTDTQYFGPGTRLTVL.

V and J are TRBV7-9 and TRBJ2-5, with D perhaps matching TRBD1 or TRBD2 (6 bases each). Trimming stripped 5 bases from V and 1 base from J, with 17 bases between. In germline, CDR1 is SEHNR, CDR2 FQNEAQ (reference sequence). The CDR3 loop spans 16 amino acids. CDR3 protein: CASSPGIGGTQETQYF. In DNA form, the CDR3 reads TGTGCCAGCAGCCCTGGCATAGGGGGGACCCAAGAGACCCAGTACTTC.

The chain is built from TRBV4-3 and TRBJ2-7, with 8 bases that match TRBD1. This CDR3 has 14 amino acids. With V trimmed by 4 bases and J by 3 bases, 5 bases remained unmatched. From germline, CDR1 is LGHNA and CDR2 YSLEER. The CDR3 DNA follows: TGCGCCAGCAGCCCTGGACAGGGACGCTACGAGCAGTACTTC. The encoded protein is CASSPGQGRYEQYF.

The chain uses TRBV18 and TRBJ1-2; the match to TRBD1 covers 7 bases. Germline V gives CDR1 KGHSH, CDR2 LQKENI. Trimming took 1 base from V and 5 from J; bases not matched to a gene: 4. The CDR3 totals 14 residues. Here the CDR3 DNA reads TGTGCCAGCTCACCACAGGGACAGCAGTATGGCTACACCTTC. Translation: CASSPQGQQYGYTF.

The CDR3: CASSRTGGAEKLFF. Written as DNA, the CDR3 is TGTGCCAGCAGCCGGACAGGGGGCGCGGAAAAACTGTTTTTT. The chain employs TRBV5-6 and TRBJ1-4; 11 bases match TRBD1. The CDR3 consists of 14 residues. The germline V gene has CDR1 SGHDT and CDR2 YYEEEE. With V trimmed by 4 bases and J by 8 bases, 4 bases remained unmatched.

The rearrangement links TRBV7-3 to TRBJ2-5; TRBD2 matches at 14 bases. Germline values: CDR1 SGHTA, CDR2 FQGTGA. The V segment lost 5 bases and the J segment 2 bases; nucleotides outside the gene matches: 10. The CDR3 is 18 residues long. The CDR3 sequence: CASSPGTSGSVGQETQYF. The CDR3 DNA follows: TGTGCCAGCAGCCCCGGGACTAGCGGGAGCGTCGGGCAAGAGACCCAGTACTTC.

The chain carries TRBV9 and TRBJ1-1; a weak D match, TRBD1 (6 bases). Trimming removed 4 bases from V and 0 bases from J, with 16 bases in between. This CDR3 comprises 16 residues. Germline CDR1 is SGDLS and CDR2 is YYNGEE. The CDR3 nucleotides read TGTGCCAGCAGCCCCAGACAGGCCCACATGAACACTGAAGCTTTCTTT. Amino acid sequence: CASSPRQAHMNTEAFF.

The chain carries TRBV19 and TRBJ2-3, with D unclear. CDR3 length: 12 amino acids. The V end lost 2 bases, the J end lost 5 bases, and 5 bases lay between the germline ends. Germline lookup yields CDR1 LNHDA and CDR2 SQIVND (reference sequence). The CDR3 nucleotides read TGTGCCAGTAGTATAACGGGAGATACGCAGTATTTT. Protein product: CASSITGDTQYF. Complete variable domain (other parts from reference TRBV19 and TRBJ2-3): DGGITQSPKYLFRKEGQNVTLSCEQNLNHDAMYWYRQDPGQGLRLIYYSQIVNDFQKGDIAEGYSVSREKKESFPLTVTSAQKNPTAFYLCASSITGDTQYFGPGTRLTVL.

The CDR3 is CASSLGGPRPDTQYF. CDR3 sequence (DNA): TGTGCCAGCAGCTTGGGTGGGCCACGCCCAGATACGCAGTATTTT. This chain joins TRBV5-6 and TRBJ2-3; D remains unclear. Germline assignment: CDR1 SGHDT and CDR2 YYEEEE. The CDR3 is made up of 15 amino acids. V gave up 0 bases and J gave up 4 bases, with 12 bases separating them.

V gene TRBV28 combines with J gene TRBJ1-1; tentative D call: TRBD1 (5 bases). V was shortened by 4 bases and J by 1 base, with 22 bases between the two germline ends. Germline V gene lookup returns CDR1 MDHEN and CDR2 SYDVKM. The CDR3 loop spans 18 amino acids. The CDR3: CASSSYIPSQGRNTEAFF. CDR3 nucleotide sequence: TGTGCCAGCAGTTCTTATATCCCCTCTCAGGGAAGGAACACTGAAGCTTTCTTT.

This clone has more than one count but fewer than ten. V usage is TRBV6-4 and J usage is TRBJ2-2; 8 bases map to TRBD2. The CDR3 contains 15 residues. Germline V gene lookup returns CDR1 MRHNA and CDR2 SNTAGT. V trimming: 4 bases; J trimming: 5 bases; junction bases outside the gene matches: 6. The CDR3 loop is CASSAGLASTGELFF. The CDR3 bases are TGTGCCAGCAGTGCTGGACTAGCATCTACCGGGGAGCTGTTTTTT.

The V and J genes are TRBV2 and TRBJ2-7, with 10 nucleotides matching TRBD2. Losses at the gene ends were 3 bases for V and 5 bases for J; bases not matched to a gene: 4. This CDR3 is built from 14 residues. Germline CDR1 and CDR2: SNHLY and FYNNEI. The DNA of the CDR3 is TGTGCCAGCAGTGATCCTAGCGGGAGCGACGAGCAGTACTTC. Translation gives CASSDPSGSDEQYF.

This CDR3 reads CASSLTRTGMGNEQFF. In nucleotides, the CDR3 is TGTGCCAGCAGCCTTACCCGGACAGGGATGGGCAATGAGCAGTTCTTC. The chain employs TRBV27 and TRBJ2-1; 8 nucleotides line up with TRBD1. CDR3 length: 16 residues. Trimming removed 6 bases from V and 6 bases from J; junction bases left unmatched: 13. The germline V gene encodes CDR1 MNHEY and CDR2 SMNVEV (reference sequence).

This clone is medium-sized in the sample. CDR3 nucleotides: TGTGCCAGCAGTTACGGAGCGGAACACTACGAGCAGTACTTC. As protein: CASSYGAEHYEQYF. The chain carries TRBV6-5 and TRBJ2-7; a possible D gene is TRBD2 (5 bases). CDR1 and CDR2 (germline): MNHEY, SVGAGI. This CDR3 is built from 14 residues. V was trimmed by 2 bases and J by 3 bases, leaving 11 bases between them.

V is TRBV18 and J is TRBJ1-2, with a tentative D call TRBD1 (5 bases). The germline V gene has CDR1 KGHSH and CDR2 LQKENI. The CDR3 extends over 15 amino acids. Between the trimmed V and J ends, which lost 0 bases and 2 bases, there was a span of 10 bases. The CDR3 sequence is CASSPPAGRNYGYTF. CDR3 coding DNA: TGTGCCAGCTCACCACCGGCAGGGAGGAACTATGGCTACACCTTC.

This clone was counted a few times. The chain couples TRBV11-3 to TRBJ1-1; 7 bases fit TRBD1. CDR1 is SGHNT, CDR2 YENEEA, per germline. Trimming took 1 base from V and 6 from J; bases not matched to a gene: 8. The CDR3 has 15 residues. CDR3 amino acids: CASSLGQGGASEAFF. In DNA, the CDR3 is TGTGCCAGCAGCTTAGGGCAGGGGGGCGCCTCTGAAGCTTTCTTT.